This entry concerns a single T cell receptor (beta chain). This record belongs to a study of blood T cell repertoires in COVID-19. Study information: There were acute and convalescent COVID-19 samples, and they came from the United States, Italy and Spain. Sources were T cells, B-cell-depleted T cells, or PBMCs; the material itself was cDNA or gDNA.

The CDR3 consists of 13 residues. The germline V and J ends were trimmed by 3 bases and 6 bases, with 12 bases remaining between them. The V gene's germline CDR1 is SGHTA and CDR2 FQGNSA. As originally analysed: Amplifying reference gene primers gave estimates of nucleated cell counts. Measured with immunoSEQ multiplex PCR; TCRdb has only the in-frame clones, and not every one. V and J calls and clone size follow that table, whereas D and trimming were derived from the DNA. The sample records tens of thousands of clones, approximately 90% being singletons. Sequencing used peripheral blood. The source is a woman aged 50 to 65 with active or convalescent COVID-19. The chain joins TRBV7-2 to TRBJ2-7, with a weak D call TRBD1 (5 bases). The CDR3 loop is CASSLGQTSEQYF. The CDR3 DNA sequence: TGTGCCAGCAGCTTGGGGCAAACCTCCGAGCAGTACTTC.